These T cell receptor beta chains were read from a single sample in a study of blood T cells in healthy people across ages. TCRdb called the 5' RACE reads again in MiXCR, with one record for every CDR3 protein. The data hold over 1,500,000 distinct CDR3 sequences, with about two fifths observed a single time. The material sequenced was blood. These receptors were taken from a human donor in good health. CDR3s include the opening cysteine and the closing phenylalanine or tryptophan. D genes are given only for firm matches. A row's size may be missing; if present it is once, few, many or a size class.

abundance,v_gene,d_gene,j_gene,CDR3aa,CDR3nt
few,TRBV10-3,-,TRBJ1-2,CAISEPDRIWGYGYTF,TGTGCCATCAGTGAGCCCGACAGGATTTGGGGCTATGGCTACACCTTC
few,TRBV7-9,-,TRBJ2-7,CASSGSGDYEQYF,TGTGCCAGCAGCGGAAGCGGAGACTACGAGCAGTACTTC
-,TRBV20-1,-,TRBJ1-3,CSARGDPGNTIYF,TGCAGTGCTAGGGGGGATCCTGGAAACACCATATATTTT
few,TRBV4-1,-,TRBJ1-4,CASSQDWSSNEKLFF,TGCGCCAGCAGCCAAGATTGGTCCTCTAATGAAAAACTGTTTTTT
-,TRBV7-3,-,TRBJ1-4,CASSSIPGTGLGKLFF,TGTGCCAGCAGCTCAATCCCAGGGACCGGGTTGGGGAAACTGTTTTTT
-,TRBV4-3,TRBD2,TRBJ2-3,CASSQEGSGGSTDTQYF,TGCGCCAGCAGCCAAGAGGGGTCGGGGGGGAGCACAGATACGCAGTATTTT
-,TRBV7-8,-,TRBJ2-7,CASSLEFDPDRQYF,TGTGCCAGCAGCTTAGAATTTGATCCTGACAGGCAGTACTTC
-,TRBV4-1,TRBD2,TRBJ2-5,CASSLRGGRIKETQYF,TGCGCCAGCAGCCTTCGGGGGGGGCGAATTAAAGAGACCCAGTACTTC
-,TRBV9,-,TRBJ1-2,CASSEISGGYTF,TGTGCCAGCAGCGAGATTTCCGGGGGCTACACCTTC
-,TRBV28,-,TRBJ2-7,CTSSFRGGLHEQYF,TGTACCAGCAGTTTTCGCGGAGGGCTACACGAGCAGTACTTC
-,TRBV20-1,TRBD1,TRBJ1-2,CSSTGTGGTNYGYTF,TGCAGTTCGACCGGGACAGGGGGGACTAACTATGGCTACACCTTC
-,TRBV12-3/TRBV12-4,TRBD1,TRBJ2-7,CASSLGDREPYEQYF,TGTGCCAGCAGTTTGGGGGACAGGGAGCCCTACGAGCAGTACTTC
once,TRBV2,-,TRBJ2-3,CASSAGRSPVTDTQYF,TGTGCCAGCAGTGCCGGTCGGTCACCCGTCACAGATACGCAGTATTTT
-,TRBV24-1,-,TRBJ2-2,CATSRPGRNTGELFF,TGTGCCACCAGTCGGCCTGGGCGGAACACCGGGGAGCTGTTTTTT
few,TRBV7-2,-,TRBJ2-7,CASSLRGVLTNDEQYF,TGTGCCAGCAGCTTAAGGGGCGTCTTAACGAATGACGAGCAGTACTTC
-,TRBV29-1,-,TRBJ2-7,CSVEDCGGGRGFGEQYF,TGCAGCGTTGAAGATTGCGGTGGAGGCAGGGGTTTTGGCGAGCAGTACTTC
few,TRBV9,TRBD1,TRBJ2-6,CASSDRGAGANVLTF,TGTGCCAGCAGCGACAGGGGGGCTGGGGCCAACGTCCTGACTTTC
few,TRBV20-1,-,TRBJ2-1,CSAREQDPYNEQFF,TGCAGTGCTAGGGAACAGGACCCCTACAATGAGCAGTTCTTC
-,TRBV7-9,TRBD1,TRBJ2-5,CASSLTGGDWTQYF,TGTGCCAGCAGCTTAACAGGGGGTGATTGGACCCAGTACTTC
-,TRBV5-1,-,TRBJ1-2,CASSSADGARGYTF,TGCGCCAGCAGTTCCGCAGATGGGGCTAGAGGCTACACCTTC
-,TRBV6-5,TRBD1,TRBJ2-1,CASSYSSGQGYNERFF,TGTGCCAGCAGTTACTCGTCGGGACAGGGCTACAATGAGCGGTTCTTC
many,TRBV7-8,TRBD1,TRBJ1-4,CASSPRDRGRSGEKLFF,TGTGCCAGCAGCCCCCGGGACAGGGGGCGATCGGGGGAAAAACTGTTTTTT
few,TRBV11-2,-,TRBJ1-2,CASSLTREGDYGYTF,TGTGCCAGCAGCTTAACCCGGGAGGGGGACTATGGCTACACCTTC
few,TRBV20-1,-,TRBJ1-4,CSATYAGPPVNEKLFF,TGCAGTGCTACTTATGCCGGGCCTCCAGTTAATGAAAAACTGTTTTTT
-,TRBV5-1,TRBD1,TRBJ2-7,CASSRTGSSYVQYF,TGCGCCAGCAGCCGGACAGGGAGCTCCTACGTGCAGTACTTC
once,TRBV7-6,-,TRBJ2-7,CASSLAGAAAYEQYF,TGTGCCAGCAGCTTAGCGGGGGCAGCCGCCTACGAGCAGTACTTC
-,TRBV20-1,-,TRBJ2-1,CSARVSTPSYNEQFF,TGCAGTGCTAGAGTGTCGACTCCCTCCTACAATGAGCAGTTCTTC
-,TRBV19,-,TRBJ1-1,CASRYGGRNTEAFF,TGTGCCAGTCGTTACGGGGGGCGGAACACTGAAGCTTTCTTT
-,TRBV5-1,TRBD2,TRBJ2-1,CASSFKGPRLAGGHNEQFF,TGCGCCAGCAGCTTCAAGGGACCTCGTCTAGCGGGGGGACACAATGAGCAGTTCTTC
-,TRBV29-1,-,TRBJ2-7,CSVLRDLEQYF,TGCAGCGTACTCAGGGACCTCGAGCAGTACTTC
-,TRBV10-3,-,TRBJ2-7,CAISDRPPYEQYF,TGTGCCATCAGTGACAGGCCCCCCTACGAGCAGTACTTC
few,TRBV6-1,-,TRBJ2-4,CASSPRDIGLYF,TGTGCCAGCAGTCCCCGGGACATTGGACTGTACTTC
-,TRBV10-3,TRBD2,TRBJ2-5,CAISLTGTSGETQYF,TGTGCCATCAGCCTTACCGGGACTAGCGGAGAGACCCAGTACTTC
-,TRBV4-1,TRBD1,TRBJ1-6,CASSQATGQGFSPLHF,TGCGCCAGCAGCCAAGCAACGGGACAGGGTTTTTCACCCCTCCACTTT
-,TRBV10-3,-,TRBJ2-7,CAIQMDSFYEQYF,TGTGCCATCCAAATGGACAGCTTCTACGAGCAGTACTTC
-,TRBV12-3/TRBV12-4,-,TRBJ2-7,CASRQRTTQYF,TGTGCCAGCAGACAGCGAACCACCCAGTACTTC
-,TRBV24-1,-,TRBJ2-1,CATSGCNEQFF,TGTGCCACCAGTGGCTGCAATGAGCAGTTCTTC
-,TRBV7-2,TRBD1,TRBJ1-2,CANPTGLYGYTF,TGTGCCAACCCGACAGGGTTATATGGCTACACCTTC
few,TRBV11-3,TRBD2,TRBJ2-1,CASSSGLAGKVGEQFF,TGTGCCAGCAGCTCAGGACTAGCGGGGAAGGTGGGTGAGCAGTTCTTC
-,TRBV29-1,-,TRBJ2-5,CSVVSGDETQYF,TGCAGCGTTGTGTCAGGCGACGAGACCCAGTACTTC
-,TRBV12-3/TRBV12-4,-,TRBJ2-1,CASRRGGAENEQFF,TGTGCCAGCAGGAGGGGGGGGGCCGAAAATGAGCAGTTCTTC
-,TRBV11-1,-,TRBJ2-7,CASSMTGTQPYEQYF,TGTGCCAGCAGCATGACCGGGACGCAACCTTACGAGCAGTACTTC
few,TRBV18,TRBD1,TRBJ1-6,CASSPLRGNRNSPLHF,TGTGCCAGCTCACCTCTCAGGGGGAATCGTAATTCACCCCTCCACTTT
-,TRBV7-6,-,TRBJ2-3,CASSSHAGANTDTQYF,TGTGCCAGCAGCTCTCATGCGGGGGCCAACACAGATACGCAGTATTTT
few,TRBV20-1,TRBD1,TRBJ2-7,CSAPGTGSYEQYF,TGCAGTGCTCCCGGGACAGGGTCCTACGAGCAGTACTTC
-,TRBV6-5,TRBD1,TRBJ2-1,CASSRDRVEQFF,TGTGCCAGCAGTCGGGACAGGGTCGAGCAGTTCTTC
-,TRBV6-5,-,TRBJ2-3,CASTAGARGDTQYF,TGTGCCAGCACTGCGGGGGCGCGGGGAGATACGCAGTATTTT
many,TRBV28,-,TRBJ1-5,CASSSEQPQHF,TGTGCCAGCAGTTCAGAACAGCCCCAGCATTTT
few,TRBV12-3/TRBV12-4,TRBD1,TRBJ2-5,CASSGTGRGETQYF,TGTGCCAGCAGCGGGACAGGGCGCGGGGAGACCCAGTACTTC
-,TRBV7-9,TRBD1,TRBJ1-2,CASSQGGGHTF,TGTGCCAGCAGTCAGGGGGGGGGCCACACCTTC
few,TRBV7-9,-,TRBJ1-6,CASTPASPLHF,TGTGCCAGCACCCCGGCGTCACCCCTCCACTTT
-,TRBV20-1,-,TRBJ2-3,CSTARTDTQYF,TGCAGTACTGCTCGCACAGATACGCAGTATTTT
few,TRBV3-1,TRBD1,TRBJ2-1,CASSQEGDRVGNEQFF,TGTGCCAGCAGCCAAGAGGGGGACAGGGTTGGAAATGAGCAGTTCTTC